The source of this T cell receptor (beta chain) is a study of T cells in Graves' hyperthyroidism and ophthalmopathy. Template material for amplifying TCR beta CDR3 regions consisted of RNA transcripts. With the HTBI primer set, the TCR CDR3 went through a first round of RT-PCR. MiXCR was run by TCRdb on the multiplex PCR reads, yielding one entry per CDR3 protein. The sample records approximately 500,000 distinct CDR3 sequences, about 45% being singletons. Germline CDR1 is SGHTA and CDR2 is FQGNSA. This CDR3 region has 16 residues. Germline trimming cut 5 bases from V and 7 bases from J; bases unmatched to any gene: 17. With a duration under 2 months, the hyperthyroidism was newly diagnosed in patients aged 18 to 65.

The gene calls are TRBV7-2 and TRBJ2-7; 7 bases line up with TRBD2. The TCR comes from a woman aged 18-30 years with Graves' hyperthyroidism. The sequenced material came from peripheral blood or thyroid tissue (not recorded which). The CDR3 DNA sequence: TGTGCCAGCAGCCTATCGGACGGGACTATCTACAATGAGCAGTACTTC. Residues: CASSLSDGTIYNEQYF.